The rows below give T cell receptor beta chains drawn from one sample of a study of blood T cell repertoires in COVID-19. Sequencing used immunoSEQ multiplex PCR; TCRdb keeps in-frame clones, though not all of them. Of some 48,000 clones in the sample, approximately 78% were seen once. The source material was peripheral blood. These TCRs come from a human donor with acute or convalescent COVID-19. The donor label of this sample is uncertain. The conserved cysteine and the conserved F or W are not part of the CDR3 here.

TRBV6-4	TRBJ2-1	ASSRGLAGGRVHEQF
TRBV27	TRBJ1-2	ASSLEPRVGGYT
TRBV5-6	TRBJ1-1	ASSWTLGAKVTEAF
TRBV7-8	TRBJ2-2	ASSLGTTGTGELF
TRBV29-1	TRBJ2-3	SAGRGTGGTDTQY
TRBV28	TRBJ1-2	ATQHPDRVSGYT
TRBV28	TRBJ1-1	ASGRNTEAF
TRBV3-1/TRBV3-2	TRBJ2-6	ASSPEQGVPGANVLT
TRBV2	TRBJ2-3	ASTEGAGGLEDTQY
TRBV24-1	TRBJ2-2	ATSDRGTGELF
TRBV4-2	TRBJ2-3	ASSQGVAAADTQY
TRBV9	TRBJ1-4	ASSPVREGQRVEKLF
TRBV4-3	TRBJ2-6	ASSQSRTGGAGANVLT
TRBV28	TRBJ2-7	ASSQSSGVSYEQY
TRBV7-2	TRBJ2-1	ASSPGTIHNEQF
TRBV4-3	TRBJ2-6	ASSQAGGSGANVLT
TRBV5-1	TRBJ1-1	ASSLGLDRGRTEAF
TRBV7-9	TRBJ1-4	ASSPTGVEKLF
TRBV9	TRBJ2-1	ASSVLAASYNEQF
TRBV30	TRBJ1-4	AWSSGTTNEKLF
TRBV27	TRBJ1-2	ASSSKTGRSSNYGYT
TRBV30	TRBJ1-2	AWSVLRTGGYGYT
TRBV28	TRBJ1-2	ASTRSGADYGYT
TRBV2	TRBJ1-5	ASRDSMSQH
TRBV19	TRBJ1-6	ASSRDRSSYNSPLH
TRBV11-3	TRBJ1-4	ASTTGQGITNEKLF
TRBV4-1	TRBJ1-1	ASSQEFDGRQGLVFDTEAF
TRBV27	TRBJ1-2	ASSLSRSNGYT
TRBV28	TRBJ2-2	ASSLWTSNPGELF
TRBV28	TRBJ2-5	ASRARTGIQETQY
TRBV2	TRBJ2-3	ATFGLAGGQRADTQY
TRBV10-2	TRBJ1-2	ASSGHGQGRYT
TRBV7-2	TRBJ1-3	ASSPWGRDSGNTIY
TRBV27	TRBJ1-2	ASSLSLDYGYT
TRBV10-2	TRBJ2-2	ASSEGGQGGTGELF
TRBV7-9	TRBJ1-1	ASSFAVNTEAF
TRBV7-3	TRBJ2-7	ASSPSGRPYEQY
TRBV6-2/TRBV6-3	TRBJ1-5	ASSPGQHNQPQH
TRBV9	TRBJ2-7	ASSVGGDSYEQY
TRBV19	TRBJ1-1	ASADGRMNTEAF
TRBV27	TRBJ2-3	ASSWGQSSDTQY
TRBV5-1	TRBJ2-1	ASSLAGGPMNEQF
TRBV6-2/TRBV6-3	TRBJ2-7	ASSYPTLGAEQY
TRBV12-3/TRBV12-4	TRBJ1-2	ASSFWGYGGYT
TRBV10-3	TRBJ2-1	AISDRGSSYNEQF
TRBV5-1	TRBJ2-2	ASSFLAGEPGELF
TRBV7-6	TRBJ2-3	ASSLASGHTDTQY
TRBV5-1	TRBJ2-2	ASSAGDTGELF
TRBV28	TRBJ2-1	ASSSPRAGTPYNEQF